The 11 T cell receptor beta chains given below trace back to one sample, sequenced in a study of CD8+CD57+ T cells in acquired aplastic anemia. Using genomic DNA as the template, TCR beta VDJ and CDR3 profiling was carried out. TCRdb re-called the reads through MiXCR, storing one row per CDR3 protein. Here the sample spans 250,000 to 300,000 distinct CDR3 sequences, 45% to 65% being singletons. The source material was sorted CD4+, CD8+, or CD8+CD57+ T cells (not recorded which) from PBMCs. The source of these receptors is a human donor with severe aplastic anemia or a healthy control (not recorded which).

CDR3 sequence (DNA): TGTGCCAGCAGCGTAGAGGCAGCCCGAATGGATGAAGCTTTCTTT. Its translation is CASSVEAARMDEAFF. This chain links TRBV9 with TRBJ1-1; D is unclear. The CDR3 covers 15 residues. The V gene lost 0 bases and the J gene lost 7 bases, with 16 bases spanning the gap. Germline CDR1 reads SGDLS; CDR2 reads YYNGEE.

This clonotype was counted many times. The chain recombines TRBV30 with TRBJ1-6; possibly TRBD1 for D (6 bases). The germline V gene encodes CDR1 GTSNPN and CDR2 SVGIG (reference sequence). This CDR3 is 13 amino acids long. V shed 3 bases and J shed 7 bases, with 10 bases lying between them. CDR3 amino acids: CAWRLGGNSPLHF. In DNA form, the CDR3 reads TGTGCCTGGAGGCTAGGGGGGAATTCACCCCTCCACTTT.

This clonotype has just one count. This chain connects TRBV20-1 to TRBJ2-7; a weak D match, TRBD2 (5 bases). Germline V CDR1 and CDR2: DFQATT, SNEGSKA (reference sequence). The germline V and J ends were trimmed by 8 bases and 0 bases, with 11 bases remaining between them. CDR3 length: 12 residues. CDR3: CSTRASSYEQYF. As DNA, the CDR3 is TGCAGTACGAGGGCTAGCTCCTACGAGCAGTACTTC.

The chain employs TRBV2 and TRBJ2-7; maybe TRBD1 (6 bases). CDR1 is SNHLY and CDR2 is FYNNEI in the germline V gene. The CDR3 is 15 residues long. The ends were cut back, 4 bases at V and 3 bases at J, with 16 bases in the middle. CDR3 sequence: CASSAPDRDLYEQYF. The CDR3 nucleotides read TGTGCCAGCAGTGCTCCGGACAGAGACCTCTACGAGCAGTACTTC.

This clonotype turned up a few times. This chain joins TRBV5-6 and TRBJ2-3; either TRBD1 or TRBD2 may fit D (5 bases each). Germline V gene lookup returns CDR1 SGHDT and CDR2 YYEEEE. The germline V and J ends were trimmed by 4 bases and 10 bases, with 10 bases remaining between them. This CDR3 has 11 residues. This chain's CDR3 is CASSPGGAQYF. As DNA, the CDR3 is TGTGCCAGCAGCCCTGGGGGTGCGCAGTATTTT.

As regards this clonotype: At one end the junction does not follow the germline gene, possibly because of a read error. The chain uses TRBV7-2 and TRBJ2-5; D might be TRBD1 (8 bases). The V gene's germline CDR1 is SGHTA and CDR2 FQGNSA. This CDR3 contains 16 residues. In nucleotides, the CDR3 is TGTGCCAGCAGCCATGGACAGGGAGGGAACCGAGAGATCCAGTACTTC. Residues: CASSHGQGGNREIQYF.

The J gene is TRBJ2-7, the V gene TRBV25-1; D unclear. Germline V lookup: CDR1 MGHDK, CDR2 SYGVNS. The CDR3 runs 11 residues. V gave up 7 bases and J gave up 9 bases, with 13 bases separating them. This chain's CDR3 is CASKELTRQYF. In nucleotides, the CDR3 is TGTGCCAGCAAGGAACTCACGCGGCAGTACTTC.

The chain joins TRBV6-2 or TRBV6-3 to TRBJ1-1; D unresolved. Per the germline V gene, CDR1 is MNHEY and CDR2 is SVGEGT. The CDR3 has 14 residues. Trimming stripped 0 bases from V and 7 bases from J, with 12 bases between. The CDR3 protein is CASSYSGSRLEAFF. The CDR3 DNA sequence: TGTGCCAGCAGTTACTCCGGTAGCCGGCTTGAAGCTTTCTTT.

This clonotype was detected many times. A junction end diverges from the germline sequence, so it may reflect a read error. V is TRBV19 and J is TRBJ2-7, with 11 bases lining up with TRBD2. Germline CDR1 is LNHDA and CDR2 is SQIVND (reference sequence). This CDR3 spans 13 amino acids. In nucleotides, the CDR3 is TGTGCCTGTAGCGGGGGGGCGCTCAACGAGCAGTACTTC. The encoded protein is CACSGGALNEQYF.

The chain uses TRBV9 and TRBJ2-7; D not resolved. Trimming pared 0 bases from V and 5 bases from J, leaving 9 bases between. This CDR3 spans 13 amino acids. The V gene's germline CDR1 is SGDLS and CDR2 YYNGEE. CDR3 DNA: TGTGCCAGCAGCGTAGGAGAGGTCCACGAGCAGTACTTC. This gives the protein CASSVGEVHEQYF.

This clonotype has a count of ten or more. The rearrangement uses TRBV5-1 and TRBJ2-7; D is uncertain. The V and J ends lost 4 bases and 3 bases respectively, with 11 bases between them. The CDR3 covers 13 residues. Germline CDR1 SGHRS, CDR2 YFSETQ. For the CDR3, the DNA is TGCGCCAGCAGCCCAACTTCTCTCTACGAGCAGTACTTC. It specifies CASSPTSLYEQYF.